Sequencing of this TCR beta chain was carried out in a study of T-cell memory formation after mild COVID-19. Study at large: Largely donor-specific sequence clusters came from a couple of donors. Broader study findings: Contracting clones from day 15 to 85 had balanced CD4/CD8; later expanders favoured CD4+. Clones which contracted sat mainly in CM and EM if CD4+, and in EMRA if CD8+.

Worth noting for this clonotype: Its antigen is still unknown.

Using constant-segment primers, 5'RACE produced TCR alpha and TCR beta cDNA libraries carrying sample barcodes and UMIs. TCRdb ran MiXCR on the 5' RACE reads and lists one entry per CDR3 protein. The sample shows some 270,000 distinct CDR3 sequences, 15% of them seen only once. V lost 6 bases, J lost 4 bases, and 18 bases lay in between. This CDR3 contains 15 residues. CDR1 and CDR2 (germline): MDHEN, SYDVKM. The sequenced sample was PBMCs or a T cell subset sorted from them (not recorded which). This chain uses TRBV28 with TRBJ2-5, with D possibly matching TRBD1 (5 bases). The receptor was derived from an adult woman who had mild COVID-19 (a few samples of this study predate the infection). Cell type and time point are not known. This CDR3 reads CASSLDSLPRETQYF. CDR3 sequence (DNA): TGTGCCAGCAGCCTCGACAGTTTGCCAAGAGAGACCCAGTACTTC.